This T cell receptor beta chain was retrieved from a study of blood T cell repertoires in COVID-19. At the level of the study: The United States, Italy and Spain provided the acute and convalescent COVID-19 samples.

In the source study's methods: How many nucleated cells were present was estimated from reference gene primer amplification. The protocol was immunoSEQ multiplex PCR, while the TCRdb copy is restricted to in-frame clones and leaves out a portion. The DNA was the basis for D and trimming; V, J and clone size are from that table. This sample has 150,000 to 200,000 clones, with around 92% found just once. Two consecutive negative NP/OP PCR tests, clearance, or resolved symptoms defined Cohort 3 recovery. The V gene end was trimmed by 4 bases and the J gene end by 2 bases; junction bases not matched to a gene: 6. CDR3 size: 15 residues. The V gene's germline CDR1 is SGDLS and CDR2 YYNGEE.

The material sequenced was PBMCs or T cells enriched from blood (not recorded which). This sequence was found in a woman between 18 and 30 years old who had recovered from COVID-19. This chain links TRBV9 with TRBJ2-5; 9 bases are a match to TRBD2. The CDR3 DNA sequence: TGTGCCAGCAGCATACGCGGGGGGGTACAAGAGACCCAGTACTTC. Translation: CASSIRGGVQETQYF.